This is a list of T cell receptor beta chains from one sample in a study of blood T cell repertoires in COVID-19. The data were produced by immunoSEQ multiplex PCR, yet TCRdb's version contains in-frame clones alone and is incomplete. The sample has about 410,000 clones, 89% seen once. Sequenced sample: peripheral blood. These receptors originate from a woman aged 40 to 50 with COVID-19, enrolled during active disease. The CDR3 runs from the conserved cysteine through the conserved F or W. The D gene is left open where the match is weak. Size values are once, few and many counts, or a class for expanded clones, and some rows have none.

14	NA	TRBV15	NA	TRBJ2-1	TGTGCCACCAGCAGAGATCCCAGGTACAATGAGCAGTTCTTC	CATSRDPRYNEQFF
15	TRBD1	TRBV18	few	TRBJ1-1	TGTGCCAGCTCACGGTACGATAACAGGGGGACTGAAGCTTTCTTT	CASSRYDNRGTEAFF
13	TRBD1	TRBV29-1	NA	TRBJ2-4	TGCAGCGTTGGGGGGACAGGGCAGAACATTCAGTACTTC	CSVGGTGQNIQYF
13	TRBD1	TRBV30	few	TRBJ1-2	TGTGCCTGGAGCGACTGGGACAGGGATGGCTACACCTTC	CAWSDWDRDGYTF
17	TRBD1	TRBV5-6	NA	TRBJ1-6	TGTGCCAGCAGCCCCGCCGGGACAGGGGGTGATAATTCACCCCTCCACTTT	CASSPAGTGGDNSPLHF
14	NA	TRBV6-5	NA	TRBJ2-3	TGTGCCAGCAGACCGACCTTCACAGCAGATACGCAGTATTTT	CASRPTFTADTQYF
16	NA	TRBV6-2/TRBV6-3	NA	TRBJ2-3	TGTGCCAGCAGTTCGGGGGAAGTCCTTAGCACAGATACGCAGTATTTT	CASSSGEVLSTDTQYF
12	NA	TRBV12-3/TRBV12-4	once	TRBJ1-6	TGTGCCAGCAGTTTTCCGGGTTCACCCCTCCACTTT	CASSFPGSPLHF
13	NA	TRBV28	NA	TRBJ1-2	TGTGCCAGCAGTGTACTGAGTTATGGTGGCTACACCTTC	CASSVLSYGGYTF
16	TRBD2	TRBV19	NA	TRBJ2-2	TGTGCCACCGACCGACGGGGGGAGGTGGACACCGGGGAGCTGTTTTTT	CATDRRGEVDTGELFF
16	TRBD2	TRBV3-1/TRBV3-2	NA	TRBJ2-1	TGTGCCAGCAGCCAAGATCGGGGACTAGCGGGAGGCCGGCAGTTCTTC	CASSQDRGLAGGRQFF
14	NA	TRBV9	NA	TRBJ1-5	TGTGCCAGCAGCGTTGGGCAGGGGAGTCAGCCCCAGCATTTT	CASSVGQGSQPQHF
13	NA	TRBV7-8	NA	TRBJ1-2	TGTGCCAGCAGCTACGGGATCAACTATGGCTACACCTTC	CASSYGINYGYTF
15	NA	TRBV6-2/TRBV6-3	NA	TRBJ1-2	TGTGCCAGCAGTTACCAGGACAGACTTAACTATGGCTACACCTTC	CASSYQDRLNYGYTF
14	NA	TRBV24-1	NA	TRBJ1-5	TGTGCCACCAGGGGTACAGGCCTGAACCAGCCCCAGCATTTT	CATRGTGLNQPQHF
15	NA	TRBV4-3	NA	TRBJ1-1	TGCGCCAGCAGCCGAGACGGACAGTTGAACACTGAAGCTTTCTTT	CASSRDGQLNTEAFF
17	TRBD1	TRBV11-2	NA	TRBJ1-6	TGTGCCAGCAGTCAACCAATGACAGGGGGCTTAGGTACACCCCTCCACTTT	CASSQPMTGGLGTPLHF
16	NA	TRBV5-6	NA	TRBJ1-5	TGTGCCAGCAGCTTGTCCGGCAGGGTCACCAATCAGCCCCAGCATTTT	CASSLSGRVTNQPQHF
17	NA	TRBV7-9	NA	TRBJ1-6	TGTGCCAGCAGCTCGGGGGATGGTGGTTCCTATAATTCACCCCTCCACTTT	CASSSGDGGSYNSPLHF
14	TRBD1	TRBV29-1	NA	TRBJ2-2	TGCAGCGCATCACCGACAGGGGTCACCGGGGAGCTGTTTTTT	CSASPTGVTGELFF
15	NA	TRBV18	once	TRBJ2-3	TGTGCCAGCTCACCAGGACAGTTGAGCACAGATACGCAGTATTTT	CASSPGQLSTDTQYF
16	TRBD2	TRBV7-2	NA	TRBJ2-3	TGTGCCAGCAGAGTTGGGGGGGGACTAGGCCTGAGGCGTCTGTATTTT	CASRVGGGLGLRRLYF
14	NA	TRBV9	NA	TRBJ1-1	TGTGCCAGCAGTTCTTCAACACTAAACACTGAAGCTTTCTTT	CASSSSTLNTEAFF